A selection of T cell receptor beta chains follows, all from one sample in a study of long-term antiretroviral therapy in people with HIV. Method: immunoSEQ multiplex PCR; TCRdb's copy keeps in-frame clones and lacks some. Of some 33,000 clones in the sample, roughly four fifths were seen once. The input for sequencing was unsorted PBMCs, taken 0.6 years after starting antiretroviral therapy. The receptors here all came from a man younger than 35 with HIV. The CDR3 runs from the conserved cysteine through the conserved F or W. D genes are given only for firm matches. Clone size is not always given. Where it is, it says once, few, many or a class for expanded clones.

.	TRBV28	TRBJ2-7	.	CASSLARTDVYEQYF	TGTGCCAGCAGTTTAGCAAGGACAGATGTTTACGAGCAGTACTTC
.	TRBV9	TRBJ2-7	TRBD2	CASGQGGDEQYF	TGTGCCAGCGGGCAGGGAGGGGACGAGCAGTACTTC
few	TRBV5-4	TRBJ2-7	.	CASSLVGKQYF	TGTGCCAGCAGCTTGGTGGGAAAGCAGTACTTC
.	TRBV27	TRBJ2-1	.	CASSSYRKGEQFF	TGTGCCAGCAGTTCGTATCGGAAAGGTGAGCAGTTCTTC
.	TRBV7-8	TRBJ2-7	TRBD1	CASSPQTGVSHEQYF	TGTGCCAGCAGCCCCCAGACAGGGGTTTCCCACGAGCAGTACTTC
.	TRBV18	TRBJ2-3	.	CASSPPVGDTQYF	TGTGCCAGCTCACCACCGGTCGGAGATACGCAGTATTTT
.	TRBV5-6	TRBJ2-3	TRBD2	CASSFTRDYITDTQYF	TGTGCCAGCAGCTTTACCCGGGACTACATCACAGATACGCAGTATTTT
.	TRBV9	TRBJ2-1	.	CASSVAGKWLSPGADNEQFF	TGTGCCAGCAGCGTAGCCGGAAAATGGCTAAGCCCTGGGGCTGACAATGAGCAGTTCTTC
.	TRBV7-9	TRBJ2-1	.	CGAGEGNEQFF	TGTGGAGCGGGCGAGGGGAATGAGCAGTTCTTC
.	TRBV27	TRBJ2-1	TRBD2	CASSLSGLAREQFF	TGTGCCAGCAGTTTATCGGGACTAGCTCGGGAGCAGTTCTTC
.	TRBV7-2	TRBJ1-5	.	CASSLEWGRGNQPQHF	TGTGCCAGCAGCTTAGAATGGGGGCGCGGCAATCAGCCCCAGCATTTT
.	TRBV30	TRBJ1-3	TRBD1	CAWARLGTVGNTIYF	TGTGCCTGGGCCCGTCTAGGGACAGTAGGAAACACCATATATTTT
.	TRBV18	TRBJ2-7	TRBD1	CASSSRGQGLYEQYF	TGTGCCAGCTCAAGCAGGGGACAGGGGCTCTACGAGCAGTACTTC
.	TRBV28	TRBJ1-2	TRBD1	CASRTGGLQGYGYTF	TGTGCCAGCAGAACAGGGGGGCTACAGGGCTATGGCTACACCTTC
.	TRBV28	TRBJ1-4	.	CASSLTMALQLFF	TGTGCCAGCAGCCTCACAATGGCCTTACAACTGTTTTTT
.	TRBV28	TRBJ1-1	TRBD1	CASSLQGATTEAFF	TGTGCCAGCAGTTTACAGGGGGCGACCACTGAAGCTTTCTTT
.	TRBV28	TRBJ2-7	TRBD1	CASSLYTGGYEQYF	TGTGCCAGCAGTTTGTACACAGGGGGATACGAGCAGTACTTC
.	TRBV19	TRBJ1-4	TRBD1	CASSIGTGLGKLFF	TGTGCCAGTAGTATCGGGACAGGGTTAGGAAAACTGTTTTTT
.	TRBV27	TRBJ2-7	.	CASSLSRVREQYF	TGTGCCAGCAGTTTATCCAGGGTACGGGAGCAGTACTTC
.	TRBV12-5	TRBJ2-3	TRBD1	CASGLGQGKDTQYF	TGTGCTAGTGGATTAGGACAGGGAAAAGATACGCAGTATTTT
.	TRBV28	TRBJ1-1	.	CASSLYGNTEAFF	TGTGCCAGCAGTTTATATGGGAACACTGAAGCTTTCTTT
.	TRBV20-1	TRBJ2-7	.	CSARVGYEQYF	TGCAGTGCTAGGGTAGGGTACGAGCAGTACTTC
.	TRBV4-3	TRBJ1-4	.	CASSQDSSSKLFF	TGCGCCAGCAGCCAAGATTCATCCTCCAAACTGTTTTTT
medium-sized	TRBV29-1	TRBJ2-7	TRBD2	CSGGTSGNYEQYF	TGCAGCGGGGGGACTAGCGGGAACTACGAGCAGTACTTC
.	TRBV19	TRBJ1-1	.	CASSSGGGTEAFF	TGTGCCAGTAGTAGCGGAGGTGGCACTGAAGCTTTCTTT
.	TRBV7-9	TRBJ2-5	.	CASGTTQETQYF	TGTGCCAGCGGGACAACCCAAGAGACCCAGTACTTC
.	TRBV21-1	TRBJ2-7	.	CASSSLWDSYEQYF	TGTGCCAGCAGCAGTCTCTGGGACTCCTACGAGCAGTACTTC
.	TRBV6-4	TRBJ2-5	.	CASSFQETQYF	TGTGCCAGCAGCTTCCAAGAGACCCAGTACTTC